The present T cell receptor (beta chain) was sequenced within a study of regulatory T cells in long-lasting Graves disease. Indicated time point: persistent/refractory GD, antithyroid drugs over 5 years with positive TRAb. PBMCs were the source of the RNA used for TCR sequencing. The germline V and J ends were trimmed by 0 bases and 5 bases, with 10 bases remaining between them. Per the germline V gene, CDR1 is SEHNR and CDR2 is FQNEAQ (reference sequence). The CDR3 is 15 residues long. With iRepertoire HTBI primers and Arm-PCR of CDR3 regions, TCR beta libraries were built. TCRdb redid the calling of the multiplex PCR reads with MiXCR, one entry per CDR3 protein. The sample consists of around 400,000 distinct CDR3 sequences, 23% of them appearing once.

The sequences come from peripheral blood mononuclear cells (PBMCs), collected when the disease was refractory, from a patient treated with antithyroid drugs. The receptor's source is a woman aged 40 to 50 with Graves disease. The V gene is TRBV7-9, the J gene TRBJ2-2; D gene unclear. The CDR3 DNA sequence: TGTGCCAGCAGCTTAGCGGCCTCCTCTACCGGGGAGCTGTTTTTT. It codes for CASSLAASSTGELFF.